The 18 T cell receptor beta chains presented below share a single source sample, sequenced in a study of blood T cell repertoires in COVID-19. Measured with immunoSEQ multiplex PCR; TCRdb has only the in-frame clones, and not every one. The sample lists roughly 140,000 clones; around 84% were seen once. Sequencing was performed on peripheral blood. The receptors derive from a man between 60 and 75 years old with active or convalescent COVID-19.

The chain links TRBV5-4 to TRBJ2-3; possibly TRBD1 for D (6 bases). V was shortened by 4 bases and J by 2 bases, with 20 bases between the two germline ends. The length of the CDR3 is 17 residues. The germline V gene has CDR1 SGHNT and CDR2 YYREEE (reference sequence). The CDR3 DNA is TGTGCCAGCAGCGCCGGACGACAGGATATACACACAGATACGCAGTATTTT. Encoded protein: CASSAGRQDIHTDTQYF.

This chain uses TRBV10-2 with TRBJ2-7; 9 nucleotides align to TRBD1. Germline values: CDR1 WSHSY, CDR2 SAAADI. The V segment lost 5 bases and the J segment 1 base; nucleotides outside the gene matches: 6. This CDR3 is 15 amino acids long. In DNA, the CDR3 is TGCGCCAGCAGTCCAGGACAGGGGATATCCTACGAGCAGTACGTC. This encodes CASSPGQGISYEQYV.

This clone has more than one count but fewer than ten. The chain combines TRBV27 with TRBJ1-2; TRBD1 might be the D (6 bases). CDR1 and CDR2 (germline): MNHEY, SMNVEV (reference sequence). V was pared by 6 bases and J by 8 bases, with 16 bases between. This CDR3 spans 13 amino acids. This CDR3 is CASSQAGAGGYTF. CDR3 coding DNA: TGTGCCAGCAGCCAAGCAGGGGCTGGGGGCTACACCTTC.

The CDR3 protein is CASSLTVRSNQPQHF. CDR3 DNA: TGCGCCAGCAGCCTTACAGTTCGTAGCAATCAGCCCCAGCATTTT. This chain uses TRBV4-3 with TRBJ1-5; D gene ambiguous. CDR1 LGHNA and CDR2 YSLEER come from the germline V gene. CDR3 length: 15 amino acids. Between the trimmed V and J ends, which lost 4 bases and 0 bases, there was a span of 10 bases.

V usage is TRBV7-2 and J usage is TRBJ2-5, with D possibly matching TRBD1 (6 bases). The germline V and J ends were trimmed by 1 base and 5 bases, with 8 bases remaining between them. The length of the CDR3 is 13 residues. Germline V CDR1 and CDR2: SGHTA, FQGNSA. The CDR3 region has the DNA TGTGCCAGCAGCTTAGAGGGGGTTGAGACCCAGTACTTC. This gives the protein CASSLEGVETQYF.

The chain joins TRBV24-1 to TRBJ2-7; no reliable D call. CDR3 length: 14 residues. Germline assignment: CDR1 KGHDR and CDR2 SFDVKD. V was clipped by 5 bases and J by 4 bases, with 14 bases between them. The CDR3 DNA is TGTGCCACCAGTGCCCACTGGGCACCTTACGAGCAGTACGTC. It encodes CATSAHWAPYEQYV.

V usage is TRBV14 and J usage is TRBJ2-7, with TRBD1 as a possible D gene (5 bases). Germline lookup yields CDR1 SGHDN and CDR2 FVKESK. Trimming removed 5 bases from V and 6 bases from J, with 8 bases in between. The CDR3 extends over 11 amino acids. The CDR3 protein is CASSAGFEQYF. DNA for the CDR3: TGTGCCAGCAGCGCAGGGTTCGAGCAGTACTTC.

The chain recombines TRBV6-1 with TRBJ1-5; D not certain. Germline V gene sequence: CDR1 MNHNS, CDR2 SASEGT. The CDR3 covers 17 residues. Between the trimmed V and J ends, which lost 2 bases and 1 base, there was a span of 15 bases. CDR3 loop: CASSEIGDSRSNQPQHF. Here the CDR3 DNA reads TGTGCCAGCAGTGAAATCGGGGATTCACGAAGCAATCAGCCCCAGCATTTT.

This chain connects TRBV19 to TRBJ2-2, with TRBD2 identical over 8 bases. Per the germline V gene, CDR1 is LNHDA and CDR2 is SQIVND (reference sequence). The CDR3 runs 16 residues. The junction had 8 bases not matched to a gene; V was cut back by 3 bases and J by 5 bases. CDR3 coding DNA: TGTGCCAGTAGTATCTCCAGCGGGAGTCGTACCGGGGAGCTGTTTTTT. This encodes CASSISSGSRTGELFF.

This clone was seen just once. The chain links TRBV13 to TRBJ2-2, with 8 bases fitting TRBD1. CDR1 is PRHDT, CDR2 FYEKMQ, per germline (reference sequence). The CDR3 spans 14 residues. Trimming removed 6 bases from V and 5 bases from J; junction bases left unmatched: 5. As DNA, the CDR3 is TGTGCCAGCAGTCGACAGGGGTTGACCGGGGAGCTGTTTTTT. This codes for CASSRQGLTGELFF.

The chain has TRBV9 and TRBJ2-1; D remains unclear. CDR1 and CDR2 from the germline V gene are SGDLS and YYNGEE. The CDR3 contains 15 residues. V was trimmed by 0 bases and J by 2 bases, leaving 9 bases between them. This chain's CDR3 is CASSVGYGAYNEQFF. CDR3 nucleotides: TGTGCCAGCAGCGTAGGGTACGGTGCCTACAATGAGCAGTTCTTC.

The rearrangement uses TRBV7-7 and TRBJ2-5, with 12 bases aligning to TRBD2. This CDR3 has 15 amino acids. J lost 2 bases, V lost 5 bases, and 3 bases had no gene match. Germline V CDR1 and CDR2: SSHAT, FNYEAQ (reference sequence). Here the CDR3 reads CASSLGTSGQETQYF. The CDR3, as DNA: TGTGCCAGCAGCCTCGGGACTAGCGGGCAAGAGACCCAGTACTTC.

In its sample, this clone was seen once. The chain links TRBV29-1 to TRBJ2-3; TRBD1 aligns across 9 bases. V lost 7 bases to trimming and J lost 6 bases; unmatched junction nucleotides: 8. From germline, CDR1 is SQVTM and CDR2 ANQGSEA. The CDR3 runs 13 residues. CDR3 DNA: TGCAGCGGTTCGGGACAGGGTTTGGATACGCAGTATTTT. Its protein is CSGSGQGLDTQYF.

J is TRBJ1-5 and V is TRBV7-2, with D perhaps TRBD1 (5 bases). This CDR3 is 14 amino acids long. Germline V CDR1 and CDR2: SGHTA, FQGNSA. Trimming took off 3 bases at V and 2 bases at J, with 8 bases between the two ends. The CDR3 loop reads CASSFGTGNQPQHF. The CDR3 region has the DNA TGTGCCAGCAGCTTTGGGACTGGCAATCAGCCCCAGCATTTT.

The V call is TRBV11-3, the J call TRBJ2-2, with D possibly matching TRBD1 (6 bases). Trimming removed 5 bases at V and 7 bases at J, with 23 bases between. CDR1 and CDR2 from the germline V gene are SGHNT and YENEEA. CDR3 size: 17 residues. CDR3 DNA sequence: TGTGCCAGCAGCCCCGTCTCTTTTGGGGGCCAGGTCGGGGAGCTGTTTTTT. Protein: CASSPVSFGGQVGELFF.

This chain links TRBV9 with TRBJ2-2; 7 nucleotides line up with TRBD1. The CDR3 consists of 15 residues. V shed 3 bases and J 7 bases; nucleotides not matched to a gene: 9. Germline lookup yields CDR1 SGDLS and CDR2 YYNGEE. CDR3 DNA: TGTGCCAGCAGCGCGACAGGGAACTACGACGGGGAGCTGTTTTTT. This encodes CASSATGNYDGELFF.

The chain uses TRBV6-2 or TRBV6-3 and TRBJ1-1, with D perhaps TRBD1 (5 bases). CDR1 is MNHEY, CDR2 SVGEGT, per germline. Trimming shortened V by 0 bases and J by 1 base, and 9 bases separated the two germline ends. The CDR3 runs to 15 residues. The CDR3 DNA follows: TGTGCCAGCAGTTACTCCACACAGGAGAACACTGAAGCTTTCTTT. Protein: CASSYSTQENTEAFF.

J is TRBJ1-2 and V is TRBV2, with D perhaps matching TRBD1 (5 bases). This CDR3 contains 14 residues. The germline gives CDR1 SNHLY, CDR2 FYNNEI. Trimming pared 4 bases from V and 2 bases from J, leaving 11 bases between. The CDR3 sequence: CASSGQTVNYGYTF. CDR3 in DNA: TGTGCCAGCAGTGGACAGACAGTGAACTATGGCTACACCTTC.